This TCR beta chain was identified in a study of T cell responses to AZD1222 COVID-19 vaccine. Study-wide background: Timing groups of about 4 and about 12 weeks for second doses were pooled.

Here immunoSEQ multiplex PCR was the method, and the copy in TCRdb shows in-frame clones only, minus some. The data show about 110,000 clones, roughly 86% seen once. The CDR3 covers 12 residues. Looked up from germline, CDR1 is MNHNY and CDR2 is SVGAGI (reference sequence). Trimming took 4 bases from V and 3 from J, leaving 7 bases between them. Points from the study as a whole: The number of AZD1222 recipients seropositive at baseline was only five to seven. Every sample of the repertoires postdated the peak T cell response. Donors were largely white British and mainly female; clonal diversity was possibly underestimated.

For this clone: Antigen: not known.

The V call is TRBV6-6, the J call TRBJ2-7; no definite D call. This clonotype was obtained from an adult in good health. The specimen comprised peripheral blood, sampled on day 0 of AZD1222 vaccination. CDR3 sequence (DNA): TGTGCCAGCAGTTCGCGGAACTACGAGCAGTACTTC. This sequence encodes CASSSRNYEQYF.